A single sample is the source of the 20 T cell receptor beta chains below, sequenced in a study of cytomegalovirus exposure and HLA in healthy donors. Primers included in the PCR were 60 Vbeta and 13 Jbeta primers. Some clones are missing from TCRdb's copy, which holds only in-frame ones; the method was immunoSEQ multiplex PCR. The data show about 130,000 clones, about 70% seen once. Sequencing used PBMCs. These receptors were taken from a woman in her forties in good health and CMV-seropositive.

V usage is TRBV7-9 and J usage is TRBJ2-3; D is possibly TRBD1 (5 bases). V was trimmed by 2 bases and J by 5 bases, leaving 8 bases between them. This CDR3 has 13 residues. The V gene's germline CDR1 is SEHNR and CDR2 FQNEAQ (reference sequence). DNA of the CDR3: TGTGCCAGCAGCTTATTTCAGGGAGATACGCAGTATTTT. Amino acid sequence: CASSLFQGDTQYF. Filled out from reference TRBV7-9 and TRBJ2-3, the complete variable domain reads DTGVSQNPRHKITKRGQNVTFRCDPISEHNRLYWYRQTLGQGPEFLTYFQNEAQLEKSRLLSDRFSAERPKGSFSTLEIQRTEQGDSAMYLCASSLFQGDTQYFGPGTRLTVL.

This clone was recorded a few times. The chain links TRBV19 to TRBJ1-1; D perhaps matches TRBD1 (5 bases). V lost 7 bases and J lost 0, with 9 bases in between. Per the germline V gene, CDR1 is LNHDA and CDR2 is SQIVND (reference sequence). This CDR3 spans 13 amino acids. DNA of the CDR3: TGTGCCAGTACGAACAGGATGAACACTGAAGCTTTCTTT. Residues: CASTNRMNTEAFF.

This chain connects TRBV30 to TRBJ2-5; 10 bases map to TRBD1. CDR1 and CDR2 from the germline V gene are GTSNPN and SVGIG (reference sequence). Germline trimming cut 3 bases from V and 7 bases from J; bases unmatched to any gene: 17. This CDR3 is 17 amino acids long. CDR3 amino acids: CAWRTLTGTGDPGTQYF. The CDR3 DNA reads TGTGCCTGGAGGACGTTAACCGGGACAGGGGACCCGGGGACCCAGTACTTC.

The chain couples TRBV30 to TRBJ2-2, with 7 bases identical to TRBD2. From germline, CDR1 is GTSNPN and CDR2 SVGIG (reference sequence). The CDR3 length is 14 residues. The V segment lost 5 bases and the J segment 2 bases; nucleotides outside the gene matches: 5. CDR3 sequence (DNA): TGTGCCTGGGGGACTATCCCAAACACCGGGGAGCTGTTTTTT. The encoded protein is CAWGTIPNTGELFF. Full variable domain (rest looked up from reference TRBV30 and TRBJ2-2): SQTIHQWPATLVQPVGSPLSLECTVEGTSNPNLYWYRQAAGRGLQLLFYSVGIGQISSEVPQNLSASRPQDRQFILSSKKLLLSDSGFYLCAWGTIPNTGELFFGEGSRLTVL.

The chain combines TRBV11-2 with TRBJ2-1, with TRBD2 matching 8 bases. The trim removed 2 bases at V and 4 bases at J, leaving 7 bases unmatched. The CDR3 spans 16 residues. Germline loops: CDR1 SGHAT, CDR2 FQNNGV. The CDR3 protein is CASSLSGGARYNEQFF. The CDR3 DNA reads TGTGCCAGCAGCTTATCGGGGGGGGCCCGTTACAATGAGCAGTTCTTC.

This rearrangement joins TRBV7-7 to TRBJ2-2; 9 nucleotides align to TRBD1. This CDR3 spans 17 amino acids. The germline gives CDR1 SSHAT, CDR2 FNYEAQ (reference sequence). V shed 4 bases, J shed 4 bases, and the junction held 10 bases outside the gene matches. The CDR3 sequence is CASSSPLGQGGTGELFF. CDR3 sequence (DNA): TGTGCCAGCAGCTCTCCCCTGGGACAGGGAGGCACCGGGGAGCTGTTTTTT.

The chain couples TRBV7-9 to TRBJ2-7; 9 bases are shared with TRBD1. The CDR3 runs 14 residues. CDR1 is SEHNR, CDR2 FQNEAQ, per germline (reference sequence). V was pared by 3 bases and J by 4 bases, with 4 bases of the junction left unmatched. The CDR3: CASSFPGTGYEQYF. CDR3 bases: TGTGCCAGCAGCTTTCCCGGGACAGGGTACGAGCAGTACTTC.

This rearrangement joins TRBV30 to TRBJ2-7; 8 positions match TRBD1. V was clipped by 7 bases and J by 0 bases; unmatched bases: 2. Looked up from germline, CDR1 is GTSNPN and CDR2 is SVGIG (reference sequence). The length of the CDR3 is 12 residues. CDR3 nucleotides: TGTGCCTCAGGACAGGGCTCCTACGAGCAGTACTTC. It is translated as CASGQGSYEQYF.

This chain links TRBV5-1 with TRBJ1-1, with D hard to call. The ends were cut back, 0 bases at V and 8 bases at J, with 17 bases in the middle. Germline CDR1 is SGHRS and CDR2 is YFSETQ. This CDR3 contains 15 residues. CDR3 sequence reads: CASSLDIYSGFEAFF. The CDR3 DNA follows: TGCGCCAGCAGCTTGGACATTTATTCGGGGTTCGAAGCTTTCTTT.

The genes are TRBV10-3 and TRBJ1-3; unclear D gene. Trimming left V 6 bases short and J 0 bases short, with 15 bases between. Germline V gene data show CDR1 as ENHRY and CDR2 as SYGVKD. The CDR3 is made up of 16 amino acids. The CDR3 is CAIRPRGESSGNTIYF. CDR3 bases: TGTGCCATCAGGCCCCGGGGTGAGAGCTCTGGAAACACCATATATTTT.

V and J are TRBV6-5 and TRBJ1-2; TRBD1 agrees at 10 bases. Looked up from germline, CDR1 is MNHEY and CDR2 is SVGAGI. The CDR3 spans 15 residues. V dropped 6 bases and J dropped 8; count of bases not matched to a gene: 12. CDR3 in DNA: TGTGCCAGCAGCAGACAGGGGGCAAAGGGTGGCGGCTACACCTTC. Translation: CASSRQGAKGGGYTF.

The chain joins TRBV30 to TRBJ1-5; D remains ambiguous. Germline V gives CDR1 GTSNPN, CDR2 SVGIG (reference sequence). The CDR3 consists of 13 residues. V was trimmed by 2 bases and J by 0 bases, leaving 5 bases between them. In nucleotides, the CDR3 is TGTGCCTGGAGTCATTTTAGCAATCAGCCCCAGCATTTT. Amino acids: CAWSHFSNQPQHF.

This clone has just a few counts. This chain joins TRBV19 and TRBJ2-7; 7 bases align to TRBD1. The germline V gene has CDR1 LNHDA and CDR2 SQIVND (reference sequence). The CDR3 loop spans 11 amino acids. The V gene end was trimmed by 9 bases and the J gene end by 6 bases; junction bases not matched to a gene: 5. DNA of the CDR3: TGTGCCAGCAGTTCAGGGGGCGAGCAGTACTTC. Its translation: CASSSGGEQYF.

The sample holds one count of this clone. The germline gene is not matched at one end of the junction; a read error may be the cause. The CDR3 DNA sequence: TGTGCTAGCAGGCCGGCTAGGTCCGGTGAGCAGTTCTTC. The encoded protein is CASRPARSGEQFF. The chain combines TRBV7-7 with TRBJ2-1; D gene uncertain. Germline V gene sequence: CDR1 SSHAT, CDR2 FNYEAQ (reference sequence). The CDR3 contains 13 residues.

The rearrangement uses TRBV19 and TRBJ2-1; D unclear. In germline, CDR1 is LNHDA, CDR2 SQIVND (reference sequence). Trimming took off 2 bases at V and 3 bases at J, with 14 bases between the two ends. CDR3 length equals 16 residues. CDR3 sequence reads: CASSITQDPHYNEQFF. The CDR3 DNA sequence: TGTGCCAGTAGTATAACTCAGGATCCACACTACAATGAGCAGTTCTTC.

The chain employs TRBV5-5 and TRBJ1-1; D ambiguous. Germline-derived CDR1 and CDR2 are SGHKS and YYEKEE (reference sequence). V lost 0 bases and J lost 9, with 12 bases in between. This CDR3 has 13 amino acids. The CDR3 protein is CASSLGPGEKAFF. The CDR3 DNA follows: TGTGCCAGCAGCTTGGGACCCGGGGAGAAAGCTTTCTTT.

The V and J genes are TRBV28 and TRBJ2-5; 7 bases line up with TRBD1. CDR1 and CDR2 from the germline V gene are MDHEN and SYDVKM. CDR3 size: 15 residues. The ends lost 6 bases at V and 5 bases at J; junction bases unmatched: 12. The CDR3 DNA reads as TGTGCCAGCAGGGGGTCGGCAGGGGGTGAGGAGACCCAGTACTTC. Its translation: CASRGSAGGEETQYF.

The chain has TRBV4-1 and TRBJ1-1; D remains ambiguous. V lost 3 bases and J 11 bases, leaving 19 bases between the germline ends. The CDR3 extends over 14 amino acids. Germline CDR1 MGHRA, CDR2 YSYEKL. CDR3: CASSQIYMISMAFF. In nucleotides, the CDR3 is TGCGCCAGCAGCCAGATTTACATGATAAGTATGGCTTTCTTT.

V gene TRBV20-1 combines with J gene TRBJ2-7; no reliable D call. This CDR3 has 11 amino acids. Looked up from germline, CDR1 is DFQATT and CDR2 is SNEGSKA (reference sequence). V lost 6 bases to trimming and J lost 0 bases, with 6 bases between them. DNA for the CDR3: TGCAGTGCCCGTTACTCCTACGAGCAGTACTTC. This gives the protein CSARYSYEQYF.

The CDR3 bases are TGTGCCAGCAGTAGCCTAGCGGGTAACACCGGGGAGCTGTTTTTT. Translating gives CASSSLAGNTGELFF. The rearrangement uses TRBV7-2 and TRBJ2-2, with 8 positions matching TRBD2. Trimming took 6 bases from V and 2 from J; bases not matched to a gene: 5. CDR3 length equals 15 residues. Germline V gene data show CDR1 as SGHTA and CDR2 as FQGNSA.